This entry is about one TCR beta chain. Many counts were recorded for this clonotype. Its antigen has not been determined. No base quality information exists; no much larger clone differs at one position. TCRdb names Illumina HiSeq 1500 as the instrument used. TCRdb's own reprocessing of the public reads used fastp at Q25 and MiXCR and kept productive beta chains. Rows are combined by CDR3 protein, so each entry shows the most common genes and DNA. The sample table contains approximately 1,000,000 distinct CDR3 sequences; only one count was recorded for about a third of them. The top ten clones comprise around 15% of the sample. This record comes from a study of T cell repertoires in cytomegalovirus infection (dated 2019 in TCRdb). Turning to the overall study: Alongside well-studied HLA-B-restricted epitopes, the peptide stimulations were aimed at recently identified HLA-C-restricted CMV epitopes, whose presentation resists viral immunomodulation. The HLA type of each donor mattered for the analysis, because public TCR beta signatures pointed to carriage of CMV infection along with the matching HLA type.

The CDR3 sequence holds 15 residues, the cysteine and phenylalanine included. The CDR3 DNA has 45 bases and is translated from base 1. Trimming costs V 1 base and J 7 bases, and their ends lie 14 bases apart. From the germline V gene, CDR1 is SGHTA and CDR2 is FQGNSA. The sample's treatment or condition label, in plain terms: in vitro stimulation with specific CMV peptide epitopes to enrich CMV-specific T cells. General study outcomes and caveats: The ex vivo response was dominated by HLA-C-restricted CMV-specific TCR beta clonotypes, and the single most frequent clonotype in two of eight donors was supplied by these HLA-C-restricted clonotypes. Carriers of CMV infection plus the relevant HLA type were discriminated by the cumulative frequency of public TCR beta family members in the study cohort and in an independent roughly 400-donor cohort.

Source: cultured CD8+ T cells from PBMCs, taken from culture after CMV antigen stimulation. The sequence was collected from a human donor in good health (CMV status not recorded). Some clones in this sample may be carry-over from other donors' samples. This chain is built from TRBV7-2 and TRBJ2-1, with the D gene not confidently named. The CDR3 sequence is CASSLEIGKRNEQFF. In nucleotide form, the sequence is TGTGCCAGCAGCTTAGAGATAGGGAAGAGGAATGAGCAGTTCTTC.